This paragraph reports one T cell receptor beta chain. The antigen is unknown. The method was immunoSEQ multiplex PCR; TCRdb's version includes in-frame clones alone and lacks a portion of them. Here the sample spans around 30,000 clones, 82% being singletons. These data belong to a study of OX40 agonist ivuxolimab in advanced cancers. Study-level results: At 0.1 to 3.0 mg/kg, clonal expansion of CD4+ and CD8+ blood T cells had occurred by week 6.

Sequenced material: CD4+ or CD8+ T cells sorted from blood, taken in a trial of the OX40 agonist ivuxolimab. This sequence was found in an adult with an advanced solid tumor such as melanoma, head and neck, liver or kidney cancer.

In DNA form, the CDR3 reads TGTGCCACCGTAGCGGGGCCCAATGAGCAGTTCTTC. Amino acid sequence: CATVAGPNEQFF. This rearrangement joins TRBV27 to TRBJ2-1; 8 bases line up with TRBD2. CDR3 length: 12 amino acids. The V segment lost 10 bases and the J segment 6 bases; nucleotides outside the gene matches: 5. CDR1 is MNHEY and CDR2 is SMNVEV in the germline V gene (reference sequence).